The 11 T cell receptor beta chains listed next were all sequenced from one sample in a study of T cells in Graves' hyperthyroidism and ophthalmopathy. RNA transcripts served as the template for amplifying TCR beta CDR3 regions. First-round RT-PCR targeting the TCR CDR3 was performed with the HTBI primer set. MiXCR, applied by TCRdb to the multiplex PCR reads, yields one record per CDR3 protein. The table lists 700,000 or so distinct CDR3 sequences, about 14% of them singletons. Sequences were obtained from blood. The source of these receptors is a woman aged 45-65 years with Graves' ophthalmopathy.

There are many counts of this clonotype. This rearrangement joins TRBV6-2 or TRBV6-3 to TRBJ1-5; no clear D. The length of the CDR3 is 12 residues. V lost 5 bases and J 4 bases, leaving 6 bases between the germline ends. Germline V gene lookup returns CDR1 MNHEY and CDR2 SVGEGT. CDR3 sequence (DNA): TGTGCCAGCAGTAAACGAAATCAGCCCCAGCATTTT. As protein: CASSKRNQPQHF.

There are a few counts of this clonotype. The CDR3 loop is CASSFRFRGNGYTF. As DNA, the CDR3 is TGTGCCAGCAGTTTCAGGTTTCGGGGAAATGGCTACACCTTC. The chain uses TRBV27 and TRBJ1-2, with unresolved D. V was clipped by 3 bases and J by 6 bases, with 14 bases between them. Per germline, CDR1 MNHEY and CDR2 SMNVEV (reference sequence). The CDR3 is 14 amino acids.

This clonotype was detected once. It may be a read error: a sequence one base away is much more abundant. The chain couples TRBV20-1 to TRBJ2-1, with 11 bases fitting TRBD2. V gave up 4 bases and J gave up 8 bases; unmatched junction bases: 10. The CDR3 runs 15 residues. Germline CDR1 reads DFQATT; CDR2 reads SNEGSKA (reference sequence). Written as DNA, the CDR3 is TGCAGTGCTAAACGACTAGCGGGAAGGGGCTATGAGCAGTTCTTC. Translation: CSAKRLAGRGYEQFF.

V and J are TRBV7-8 and TRBJ2-7; D unclear. This CDR3 is 13 amino acids long. In germline, CDR1 is SGHVS, CDR2 FQNEAQ. V was clipped by 10 bases and J by 2 bases, with 15 bases between them. CDR3 in amino acids: CATSPGAAYEQYF. In nucleotides, the CDR3 is TGTGCCACCTCGCCCGGCGCCGCCTACGAGCAGTACTTC.

The chain carries TRBV20-1 and TRBJ2-5, with 10 bases matching TRBD1. From germline, CDR1 is DFQATT and CDR2 SNEGSKA (reference sequence). Trimming at V came to 4 bases and at J to 5 bases, leaving 7 bases not matched to a gene. CDR3 size: 14 residues. The CDR3 here is CSAKGTGALETQYF. The CDR3 DNA reads as TGCAGTGCTAAGGGGACAGGGGCATTGGAGACCCAGTACTTC.

The chain recombines TRBV27 with TRBJ2-1, with a weak D call TRBD2 (5 bases). Trimming shortened V by 2 bases and J by 3 bases, and 8 bases separated the two germline ends. The germline V gene has CDR1 MNHEY and CDR2 SMNVEV (reference sequence). This CDR3 contains 14 residues. The CDR3 spells CASSLEGDYNEQFF. The CDR3 DNA reads as TGTGCCAGCAGTTTAGAGGGAGACTACAATGAGCAGTTCTTC.

This clonotype was seen a handful of times. The chain carries TRBV10-3 and TRBJ1-4; D not certain. CDR3 size: 14 residues. V dropped 3 bases and J dropped 8 bases, with 13 bases sitting between them. CDR1 ENHRY and CDR2 SYGVKD come from the germline V gene. In DNA form, the CDR3 reads TGTGCCATCAGTGATGGAAGAGTAGGAGAAAAACTGTTTTTT. Translated, it gives CAISDGRVGEKLFF.

This chain links TRBV7-2 with TRBJ2-5; 11 nucleotides match TRBD1. The CDR3 runs 16 residues. Germline lookup yields CDR1 SGHTA and CDR2 FQGNSA. V lost 7 bases to trimming and J lost 4 bases; unmatched junction nucleotides: 11. CDR3 DNA: TGTGCCAGCACCTATTCCGGACAGGGGGCGCGAGAGACCCAGTACTTC. Residues: CASTYSGQGARETQYF.

This clonotype turned up a few times. The rearrangement links TRBV12-3 or TRBV12-4 to TRBJ2-1, with D tentatively TRBD2 (5 bases). V gave up 3 bases and J gave up 6 bases, with 9 bases separating them. The CDR3 has 13 amino acids. This CDR3 reads CASSLLASNEQFF. The CDR3 nucleotides are TGTGCCAGCAGTTTGCTAGCTTCCAATGAGCAGTTCTTC.

This clonotype was recorded many times. The chain couples TRBV20-1 to TRBJ1-4, with D perhaps matching TRBD1 (6 bases). This CDR3 region has 14 residues. Trimming took off 0 bases at V and 8 bases at J, with 13 bases between the two ends. Per germline, CDR1 DFQATT and CDR2 SNEGSKA (reference sequence). The CDR3 is CSARDRSGAEKLFF. CDR3 DNA: TGCAGTGCTAGAGATCGGTCAGGGGCGGAAAAACTGTTTTTT.

This clonotype was counted a few times. The chain employs TRBV6-4 and TRBJ2-1, with 11 bases fitting TRBD2. Trimming at V came to 7 bases and at J to 0 bases, leaving 20 bases not matched to a gene. CDR3 length: 21 residues. Germline CDR1 and CDR2: MRHNA and SNTAGT. CDR3 region: CASTPGLRTSGQPSSYNEQFF. DNA for the CDR3: TGTGCCAGCACCCCAGGGCTCCGGACTAGCGGGCAACCGAGCTCCTACAATGAGCAGTTCTTC.